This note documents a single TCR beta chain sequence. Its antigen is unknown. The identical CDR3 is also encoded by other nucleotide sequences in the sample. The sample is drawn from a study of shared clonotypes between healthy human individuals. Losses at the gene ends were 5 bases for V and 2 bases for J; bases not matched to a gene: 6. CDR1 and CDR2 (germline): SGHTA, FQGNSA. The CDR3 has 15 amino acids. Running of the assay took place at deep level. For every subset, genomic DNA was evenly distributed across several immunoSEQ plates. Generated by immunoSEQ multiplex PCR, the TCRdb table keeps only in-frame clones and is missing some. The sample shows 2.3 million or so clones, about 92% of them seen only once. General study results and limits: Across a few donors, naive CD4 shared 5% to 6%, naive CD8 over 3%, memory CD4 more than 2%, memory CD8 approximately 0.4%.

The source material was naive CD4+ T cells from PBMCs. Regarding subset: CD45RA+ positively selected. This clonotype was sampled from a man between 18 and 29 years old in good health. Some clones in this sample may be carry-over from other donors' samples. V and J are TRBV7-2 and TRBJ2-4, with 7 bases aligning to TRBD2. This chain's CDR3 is CASSPAGTPKNIQYF. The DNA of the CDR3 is TGTGCCAGCAGCCCAGCGGGAACCCCCAAAAACATTCAGTACTTC. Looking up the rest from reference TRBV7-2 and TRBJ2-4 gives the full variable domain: GAGVSQSPSNKVTEKGKDVELRCDPISGHTALYWYRQSLGQGLEFLIYFQGNSAPDKSGLPSDRFSAERTGGSVSTLTIQRTQQEDSAVYLCASSPAGTPKNIQYFGAGTRLSVL.